The clone carrying this TCR beta chain was found a few times. Antigen: not known. At deep level, the assay was performed. Sequenced by immunoSEQ multiplex PCR; TCRdb stores in-frame clones only, minus some. This sample has about 2.4 million clones, with around 94% found just once. The germline gives CDR1 SQVTM, CDR2 ANQGSEA. This CDR3 is built from 12 residues. The V gene lost 4 bases and the J gene lost 4 bases, with 10 bases spanning the gap. The data stem from a study of shared clonotypes between healthy human individuals. Study results and caveats: Sorted-subset sequencing was shown by rarefaction to be incomplete despite large depth. Compared with clonotypes that all four donors shared, non-shared clonotypes had lower generation probabilities. Represented diversity, genetic and exposure-history alike, was limited by few donors.

This TCR was recovered from a man between 18 and 29 years old in good health. Sequenced: naive CD4+ T cells sorted from blood. Subset indicated: CD45RA+ positively selected. The J gene is TRBJ1-1, the V gene TRBV29-1; D is possibly TRBD1 (5 bases). The CDR3: CSVGQSGTEAFF. The CDR3 DNA reads as TGCAGCGTTGGACAGAGTGGCACTGAAGCTTTCTTT. The full variable domain, in which reference TRBV29-1 and TRBJ1-1 provide the parts outside the CDR3, is SAVISQKPSRDICQRGTSLTIQCQVDSQVTMMFWYRQQPGQSLTLIATANQGSEATYESGFVIDKFPISRPNLTFSTLTVSNMSPEDSSIYLCSVGQSGTEAFFGQGTRLTVV.